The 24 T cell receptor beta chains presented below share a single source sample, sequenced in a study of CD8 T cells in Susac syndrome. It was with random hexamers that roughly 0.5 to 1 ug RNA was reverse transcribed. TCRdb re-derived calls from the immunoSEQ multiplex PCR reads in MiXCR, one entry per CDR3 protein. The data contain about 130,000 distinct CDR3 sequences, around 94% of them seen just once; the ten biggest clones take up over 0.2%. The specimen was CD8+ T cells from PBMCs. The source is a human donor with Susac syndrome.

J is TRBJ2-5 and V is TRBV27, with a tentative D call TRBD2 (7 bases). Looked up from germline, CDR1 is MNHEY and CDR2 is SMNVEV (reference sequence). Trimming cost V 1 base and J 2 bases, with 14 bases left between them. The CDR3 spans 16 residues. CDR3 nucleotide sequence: TGTGCCAGCAGTTTATGGGCAGCGGGACAACAAGAGACCCAGTACTTC. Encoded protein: CASSLWAAGQQETQYF.

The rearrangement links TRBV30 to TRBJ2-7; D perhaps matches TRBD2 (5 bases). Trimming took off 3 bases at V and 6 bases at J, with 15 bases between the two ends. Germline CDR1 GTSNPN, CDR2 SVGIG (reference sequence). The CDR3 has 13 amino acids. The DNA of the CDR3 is TGTGCCTGGAGGGCTGCTGCGGGTGTCGAGCAGTACTTC. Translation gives CAWRAAAGVEQYF.

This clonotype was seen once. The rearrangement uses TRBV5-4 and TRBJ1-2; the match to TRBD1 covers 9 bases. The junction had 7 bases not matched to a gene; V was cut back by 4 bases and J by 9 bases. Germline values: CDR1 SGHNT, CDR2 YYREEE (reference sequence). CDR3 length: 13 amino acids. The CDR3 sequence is CASSPDRGERYTF. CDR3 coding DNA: TGTGCCAGCAGCCCGGACAGGGGAGAACGCTACACCTTC.

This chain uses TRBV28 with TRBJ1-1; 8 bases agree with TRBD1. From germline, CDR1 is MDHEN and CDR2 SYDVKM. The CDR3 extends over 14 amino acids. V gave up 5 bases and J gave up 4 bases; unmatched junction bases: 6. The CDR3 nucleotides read TGTGCCAGCAGTATACAGACAGGGGTCACTGAAGCTTTCTTT. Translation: CASSIQTGVTEAFF.

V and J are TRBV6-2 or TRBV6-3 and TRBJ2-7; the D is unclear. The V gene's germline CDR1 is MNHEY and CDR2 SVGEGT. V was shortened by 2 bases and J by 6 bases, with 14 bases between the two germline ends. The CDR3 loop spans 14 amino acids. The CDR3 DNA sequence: TGTGCCAGCAGTTACCCGGACGACCCCTCCGAGCAGTACTTC. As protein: CASSYPDDPSEQYF.

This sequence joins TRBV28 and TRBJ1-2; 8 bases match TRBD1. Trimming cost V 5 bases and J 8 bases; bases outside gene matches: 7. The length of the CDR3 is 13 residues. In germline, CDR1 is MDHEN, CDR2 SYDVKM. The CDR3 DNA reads TGTGCCAGCAGTGCCTACAGGGGGTCGGGCTACACCTTC. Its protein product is CASSAYRGSGYTF.

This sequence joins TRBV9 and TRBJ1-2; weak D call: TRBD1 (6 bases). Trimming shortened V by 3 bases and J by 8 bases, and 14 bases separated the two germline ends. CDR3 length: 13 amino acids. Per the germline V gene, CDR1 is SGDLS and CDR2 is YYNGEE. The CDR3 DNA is TGTGCCAGCAGCGCCAAACAGGGATCGGGCTACACCTTC. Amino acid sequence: CASSAKQGSGYTF.

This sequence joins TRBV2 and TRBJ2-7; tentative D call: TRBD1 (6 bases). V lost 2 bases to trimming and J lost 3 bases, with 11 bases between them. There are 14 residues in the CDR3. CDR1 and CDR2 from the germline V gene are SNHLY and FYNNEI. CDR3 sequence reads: CASSETGTFYEQYF. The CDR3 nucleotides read TGTGCCAGCAGTGAAACAGGGACCTTCTACGAGCAGTACTTC.

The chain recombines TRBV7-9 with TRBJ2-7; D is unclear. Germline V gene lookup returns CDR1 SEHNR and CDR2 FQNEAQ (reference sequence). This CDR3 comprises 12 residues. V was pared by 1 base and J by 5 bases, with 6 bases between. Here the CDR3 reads CASSLDVDEQYF. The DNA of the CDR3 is TGTGCCAGCAGCTTAGATGTCGACGAGCAGTACTTC.

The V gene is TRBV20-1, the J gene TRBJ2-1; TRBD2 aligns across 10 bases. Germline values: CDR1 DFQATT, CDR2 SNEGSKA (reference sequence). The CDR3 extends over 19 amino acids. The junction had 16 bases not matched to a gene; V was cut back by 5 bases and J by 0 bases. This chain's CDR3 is CSAEPGGLAGVSSYNEQFF. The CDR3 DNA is TGCAGTGCTGAGCCGGGTGGGCTAGCGGGAGTCAGCTCCTACAATGAGCAGTTCTTC.

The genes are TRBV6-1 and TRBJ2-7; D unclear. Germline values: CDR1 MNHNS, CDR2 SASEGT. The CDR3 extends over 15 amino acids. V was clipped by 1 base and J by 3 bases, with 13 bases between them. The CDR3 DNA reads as TGTGCCAGCAGTGAAGGACCGGCGCAGCTCTACGAGCAGTACTTC. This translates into CASSEGPAQLYEQYF.

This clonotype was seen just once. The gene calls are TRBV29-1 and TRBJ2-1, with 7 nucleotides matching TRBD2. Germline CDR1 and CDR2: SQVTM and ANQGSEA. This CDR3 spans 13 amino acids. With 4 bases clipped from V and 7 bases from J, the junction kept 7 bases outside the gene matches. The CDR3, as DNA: TGCAGCGTTGGTGGCGGGAGCAGTAATGAGCAGTTCTTC. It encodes CSVGGGSSNEQFF.

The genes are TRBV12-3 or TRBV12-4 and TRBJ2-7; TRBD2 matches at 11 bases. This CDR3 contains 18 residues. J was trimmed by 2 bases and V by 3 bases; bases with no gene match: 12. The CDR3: CASSFSPKYSGRAYEQYF. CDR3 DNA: TGTGCCAGCAGTTTCTCTCCGAAATATAGCGGGAGGGCCTACGAGCAGTACTTC.

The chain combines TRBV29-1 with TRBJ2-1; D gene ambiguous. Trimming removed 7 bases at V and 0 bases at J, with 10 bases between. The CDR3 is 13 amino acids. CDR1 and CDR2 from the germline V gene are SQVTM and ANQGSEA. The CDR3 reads CSAGPDSYNEQFF. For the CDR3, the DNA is TGCAGCGCTGGGCCCGACTCCTACAATGAGCAGTTCTTC.

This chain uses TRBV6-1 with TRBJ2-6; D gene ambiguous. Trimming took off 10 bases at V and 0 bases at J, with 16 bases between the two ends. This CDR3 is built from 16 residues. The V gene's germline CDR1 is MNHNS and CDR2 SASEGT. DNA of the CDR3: TGTGCCATCAGCGTTGGGCGCAGCTCTGGGGCCAACGTCCTGACTTTC. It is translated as CAISVGRSSGANVLTF.

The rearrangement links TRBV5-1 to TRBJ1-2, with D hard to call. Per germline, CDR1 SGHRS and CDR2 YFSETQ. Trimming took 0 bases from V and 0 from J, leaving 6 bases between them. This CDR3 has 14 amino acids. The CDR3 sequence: CASSLEASNYGYTF. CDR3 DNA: TGCGCCAGCAGCTTGGAAGCTTCTAACTATGGCTACACCTTC.

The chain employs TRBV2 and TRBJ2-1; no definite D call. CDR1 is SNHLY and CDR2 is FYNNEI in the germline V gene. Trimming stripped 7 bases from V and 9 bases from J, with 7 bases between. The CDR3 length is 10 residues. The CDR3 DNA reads TGTGCCAGCACAGCGCTTGAGCAGTTCTTC. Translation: CASTALEQFF.

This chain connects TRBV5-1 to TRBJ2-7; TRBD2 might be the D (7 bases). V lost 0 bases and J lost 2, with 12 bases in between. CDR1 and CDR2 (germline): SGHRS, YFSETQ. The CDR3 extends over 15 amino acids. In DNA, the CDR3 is TGCGCCAGCAGCTTGGCCTTAGGGGGGGCCTACGAGCAGTACTTC. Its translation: CASSLALGGAYEQYF.

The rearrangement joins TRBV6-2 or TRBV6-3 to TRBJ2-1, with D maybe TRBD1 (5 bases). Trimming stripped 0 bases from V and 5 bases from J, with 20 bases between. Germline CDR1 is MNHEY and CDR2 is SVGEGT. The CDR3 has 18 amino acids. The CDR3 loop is CASSYSRLDPNRNNEQFF. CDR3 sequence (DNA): TGTGCCAGCAGTTACTCCAGGCTCGACCCCAACAGGAACAATGAGCAGTTCTTC.

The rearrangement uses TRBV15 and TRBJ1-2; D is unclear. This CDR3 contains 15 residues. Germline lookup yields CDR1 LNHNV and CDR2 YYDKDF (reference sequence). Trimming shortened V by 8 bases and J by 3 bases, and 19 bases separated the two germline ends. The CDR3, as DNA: TGTGCCACCTCCTGGGGAAAGGCAAAGTACTATGGCTACACCTTC. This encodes CATSWGKAKYYGYTF.

CDR3 in DNA: TGTGCCAGCAGCAAAGGACTAGCCTACGAGACCCAGTACTTC. Protein product: CASSKGLAYETQYF. The chain carries TRBV7-9 and TRBJ2-5; 8 bases are shared with TRBD2. V shed 5 bases, J shed 5 bases, and the junction held 7 bases outside the gene matches. The CDR3 runs 14 residues. Germline CDR1 is SEHNR and CDR2 is FQNEAQ (reference sequence).

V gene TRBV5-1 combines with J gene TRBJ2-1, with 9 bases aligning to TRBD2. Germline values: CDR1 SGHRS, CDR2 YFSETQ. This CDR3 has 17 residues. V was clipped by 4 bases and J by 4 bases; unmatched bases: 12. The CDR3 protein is CASSLLGLARQYNEQFF. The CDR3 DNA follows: TGCGCCAGCAGCCTTCTCGGACTAGCGCGGCAGTACAATGAGCAGTTCTTC.

As DNA, the CDR3 is TGTGCCAGTGCCAGGGACAGCTCCCAAGAGACCCAGTACTTC. Translation gives CASARDSSQETQYF. The V gene is TRBV11-3, the J gene TRBJ2-5; 7 bases are shared with TRBD1. CDR1 is SGHNT, CDR2 YENEEA, per germline. This CDR3 spans 14 amino acids. With 9 bases clipped from V and 1 base from J, the junction kept 8 bases outside the gene matches.

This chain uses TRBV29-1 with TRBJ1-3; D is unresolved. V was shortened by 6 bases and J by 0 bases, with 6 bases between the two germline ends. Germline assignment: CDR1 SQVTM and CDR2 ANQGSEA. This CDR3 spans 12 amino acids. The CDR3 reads CSVQDSGNTIYF. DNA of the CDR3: TGCAGCGTACAAGACTCTGGAAACACCATATATTTT.